The T cell receptor (beta chain) under discussion was sequenced for a study of T cells in Graves' hyperthyroidism and ophthalmopathy. The V segment lost 4 bases and the J segment 1 base; nucleotides outside the gene matches: 5. The CDR3 is 15 amino acids. The germline CDR1 and CDR2 sequences are LNHNV and YYDKDF (reference sequence). The study, taken as a whole, reports: In the blood, most expanded thyroid clonotypes above 0.001 appeared as well. Ophthalmopathy got predicted by the model a median approximately 6 months before its onset.

This clonotype was seen repeatedly, ten times or more. The target antigen is unknown. TCR beta CDR3 regions were amplified from RNA. The HTBI primer set drove a first-round RT-PCR of the TCR CDR3. TCRdb re-derived calls from the multiplex PCR reads in MiXCR, one entry per CDR3 protein. The data show approximately 700,000 distinct CDR3 sequences, with nearly 45% seen just once and less than 9% held by the top ten. Sequencing was carried out using peripheral blood or thyroid tissue (not recorded which). The source is an adult man with Graves' disease, either hyperthyroidism or ophthalmopathy (not recorded which). This sequence joins TRBV15 and TRBJ1-1; 8 bases fit TRBD1. CDR3: CATSTRQGRNTEAFF. CDR3 in DNA: TGTGCCACCAGCACTCGACAGGGGAGGAACACTGAAGCTTTCTTT.